This passage covers 8 T cell receptor beta chains from one sample sequenced in a study of control samples from healthy donors and cancer patients. TCRdb's copy holds only in-frame clones and misses some; the assay was immunoSEQ multiplex PCR. The sample holds tens of thousands of clones, about 92% seen once. Sequenced material: PBMCs. The receptors derive from a man between 40 and 49 years old with colorectal cancer.

J is TRBJ2-7 and V is TRBV19; 8 nucleotides align to TRBD1. CDR3 length: 12 residues. Losses at the gene ends were 5 bases for V and 5 bases for J; bases not matched to a gene: 2. Germline V CDR1 and CDR2: LNHDA, SQIVND (reference sequence). DNA of the CDR3: TGTGCCAGTAGTCTACAGGGGGACGAGCAGTACTTC. Protein: CASSLQGDEQYF.

The V and J genes are TRBV30 and TRBJ2-1; either TRBD1 or TRBD2 may fit D (6 bases each). The V gene's germline CDR1 is GTSNPN and CDR2 SVGIG (reference sequence). The CDR3 is 14 residues long. Trimming left V 7 bases short and J 3 bases short, with 16 bases between. In DNA, the CDR3 is TGTGCCTTTTATGAGGGGGGAAGCTACAATGAGCAGTTCTTC. Its translation is CAFYEGGSYNEQFF.

V gene TRBV10-3 combines with J gene TRBJ2-7; 7 bases fit TRBD1. Germline V gene sequence: CDR1 ENHRY, CDR2 SYGVKD. The CDR3 sequence is 15 residues long. The trim removed 3 bases at V and 4 bases at J, leaving 9 bases unmatched. CDR3 sequence (DNA): TGTGCCATCAGTGAAGGGGACAGCGATTTTTACGAGCAGTACTTC. Translation gives CAISEGDSDFYEQYF.

The rearrangement joins TRBV9 to TRBJ2-7; the match to TRBD1 covers 9 bases. J lost 3 bases, V lost 0 bases, and 7 bases had no gene match. Looked up from germline, CDR1 is SGDLS and CDR2 is YYNGEE. The CDR3 totals 16 residues. Here the CDR3 reads CASSVGGTGSFYEQYF. CDR3 bases: TGTGCCAGCAGCGTAGGGGGGACAGGGTCATTCTACGAGCAGTACTTC.

V and J are TRBV13 and TRBJ1-1; D gene ambiguous. The CDR3 is 13 amino acids. Between the trimmed V and J ends, which lost 3 bases and 5 bases, there was a span of 10 bases. The germline V gene has CDR1 PRHDT and CDR2 FYEKMQ (reference sequence). CDR3: CASSFWGMTEAFF. In DNA, the CDR3 is TGTGCCAGCAGCTTCTGGGGTATGACTGAAGCTTTCTTT. Looking up the rest from reference TRBV13 and TRBJ1-1 gives the full variable domain: AAGVIQSPRHLIKEKRETATLKCYPIPRHDTVYWYQQGPGQDPQFLISFYEKMQSDKGSIPDRFSAQQFSDYHSELNMSSLELGDSALYFCASSFWGMTEAFFGQGTRLTVV.

This chain connects TRBV2 to TRBJ1-5, with D maybe TRBD1 (6 bases). CDR1 and CDR2 (germline): SNHLY, FYNNEI. This CDR3 has 17 residues. Between the trimmed V and J ends, which lost 8 bases and 1 base, there was a span of 21 bases. The CDR3 nucleotides are TGTGCCAGCTCCCCCATATTACAGGGAGGGAGCAATCAGCCCCAGCATTTT. This translates into CASSPILQGGSNQPQHF.

This clone appeared a few times. The chain recombines TRBV21-1 with TRBJ2-5; the D call TRBD2 from the table was never checked on the DNA. TRBV21-1 is deemed a pseudogene. The CDR3 has 10 amino acids. CDR3 bases: TGTGCCACCCTTCCCGAGACCCAGTACTTC. Its protein product is CATLPETQYF.

This clone was observed once. The chain is built from TRBV7-8 and TRBJ2-7, with 8 bases fitting TRBD2. This CDR3 spans 15 amino acids. The germline V gene encodes CDR1 SGHVS and CDR2 FQNEAQ. Trimming cost V 1 base and J 0 bases; bases outside gene matches: 2. CDR3 sequence reads: CASSLVAGSSYEQYF. As DNA, the CDR3 is TGTGCCAGCAGCTTAGTAGCGGGAAGCTCCTACGAGCAGTACTTC.